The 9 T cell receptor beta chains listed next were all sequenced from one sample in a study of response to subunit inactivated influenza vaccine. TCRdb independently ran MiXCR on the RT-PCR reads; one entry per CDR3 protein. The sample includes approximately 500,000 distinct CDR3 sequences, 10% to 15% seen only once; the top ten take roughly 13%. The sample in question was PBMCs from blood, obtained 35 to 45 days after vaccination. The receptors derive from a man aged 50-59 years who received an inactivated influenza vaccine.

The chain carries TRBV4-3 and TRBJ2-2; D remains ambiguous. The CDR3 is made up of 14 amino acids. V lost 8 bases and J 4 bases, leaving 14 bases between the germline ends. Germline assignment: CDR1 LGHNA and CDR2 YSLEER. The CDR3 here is CASGNGPGTGELFF. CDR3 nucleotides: TGCGCCAGCGGTAACGGCCCGGGCACCGGGGAGCTGTTTTTT.

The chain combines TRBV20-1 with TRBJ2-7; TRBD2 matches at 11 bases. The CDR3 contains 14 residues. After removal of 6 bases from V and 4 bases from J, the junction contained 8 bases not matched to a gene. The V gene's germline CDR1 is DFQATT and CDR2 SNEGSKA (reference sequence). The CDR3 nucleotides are TGCAGTGCCCCTTCTAGCGGGAGGAAGTACGAGCAGTACTTC. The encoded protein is CSAPSSGRKYEQYF.

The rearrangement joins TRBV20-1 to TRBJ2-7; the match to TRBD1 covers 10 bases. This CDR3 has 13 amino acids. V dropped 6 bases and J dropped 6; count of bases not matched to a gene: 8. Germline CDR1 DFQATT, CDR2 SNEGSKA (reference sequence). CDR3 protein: CSARGTGVREQYF. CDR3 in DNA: TGCAGTGCCCGAGGGACAGGGGTTCGCGAGCAGTACTTC.

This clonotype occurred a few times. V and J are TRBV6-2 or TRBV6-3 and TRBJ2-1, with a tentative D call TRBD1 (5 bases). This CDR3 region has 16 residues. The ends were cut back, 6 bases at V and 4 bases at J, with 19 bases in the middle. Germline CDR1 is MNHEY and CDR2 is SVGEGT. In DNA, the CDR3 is TGTGCCAGCAGCCGACAGCTACATACTCCATACAATGAGCAGTTCTTC. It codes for CASSRQLHTPYNEQFF.

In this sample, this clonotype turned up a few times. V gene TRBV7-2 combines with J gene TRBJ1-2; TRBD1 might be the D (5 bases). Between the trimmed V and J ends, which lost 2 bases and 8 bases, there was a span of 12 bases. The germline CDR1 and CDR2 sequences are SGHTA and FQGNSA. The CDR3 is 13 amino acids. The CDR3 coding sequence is TGTGCCAGCAGCTTATTTGTTAGGGACGGCTACACCTTC. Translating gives CASSLFVRDGYTF.

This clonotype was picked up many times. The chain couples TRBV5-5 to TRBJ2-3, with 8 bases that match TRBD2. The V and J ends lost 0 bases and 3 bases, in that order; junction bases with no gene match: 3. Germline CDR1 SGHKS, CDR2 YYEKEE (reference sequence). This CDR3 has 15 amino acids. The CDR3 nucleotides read TGTGCCAGCAGCTTGGCTGCGGGAGGTACAGATACGCAGTATTTT. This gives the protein CASSLAAGGTDTQYF.

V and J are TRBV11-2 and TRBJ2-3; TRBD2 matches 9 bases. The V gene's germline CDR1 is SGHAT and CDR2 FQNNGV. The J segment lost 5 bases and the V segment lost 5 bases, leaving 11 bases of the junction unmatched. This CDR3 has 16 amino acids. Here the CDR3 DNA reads TGTGCCAGCAGCCCGGGGCGACTAGCGGTGGAAGATACGCAGTATTTT. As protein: CASSPGRLAVEDTQYF.

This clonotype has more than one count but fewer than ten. CDR3 sequence reads: CSAREYNEQYF. The CDR3 nucleotides are TGCAGCGCCCGTGAGTACAACGAGCAGTACTTC. The V and J genes are TRBV29-1 and TRBJ2-7; D remains ambiguous. In germline, CDR1 is SQVTM, CDR2 ANQGSEA. V lost 7 bases to trimming and J lost 5 bases, with 12 bases between them. This CDR3 contains 11 residues.

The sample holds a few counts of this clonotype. CDR3 coding DNA: TGTGCCAGCAGCTCGGGACGGAATTTCTATGGCTACACCTTC. Translating it yields CASSSGRNFYGYTF. The chain carries TRBV7-2 and TRBJ1-2, with D tentatively TRBD1 (5 bases). CDR3 size: 14 residues. Germline-derived CDR1 and CDR2 are SGHTA and FQGNSA. Trimming took off 4 bases at V and 4 bases at J, with 13 bases between the two ends.